This TCR beta chain appears in the sequencing data of a study of cytomegalovirus exposure and HLA in healthy donors. It was with 60 Vbeta and 13 Jbeta primers that the PCR ran. Some clones are missing from TCRdb's copy, which holds only in-frame ones; the method was immunoSEQ multiplex PCR. This table holds about 160,000 clones, around 80% found once. The V gene end was trimmed by 6 bases and the J gene end by 5 bases; junction bases not matched to a gene: 5. Germline values: CDR1 SGHVS, CDR2 FQNEAQ. The CDR3 totals 14 residues. This clonotype was sampled from a middle-aged man in good health and CMV-seronegative. The genes are TRBV7-8 and TRBJ2-4; 9 bases are a match to TRBD1. Material: PBMCs. Here the CDR3 reads CASRSRTGENIQYF. For the CDR3, the DNA is TGTGCCAGCAGAAGTCGGACAGGGGAAAACATTCAGTACTTC.